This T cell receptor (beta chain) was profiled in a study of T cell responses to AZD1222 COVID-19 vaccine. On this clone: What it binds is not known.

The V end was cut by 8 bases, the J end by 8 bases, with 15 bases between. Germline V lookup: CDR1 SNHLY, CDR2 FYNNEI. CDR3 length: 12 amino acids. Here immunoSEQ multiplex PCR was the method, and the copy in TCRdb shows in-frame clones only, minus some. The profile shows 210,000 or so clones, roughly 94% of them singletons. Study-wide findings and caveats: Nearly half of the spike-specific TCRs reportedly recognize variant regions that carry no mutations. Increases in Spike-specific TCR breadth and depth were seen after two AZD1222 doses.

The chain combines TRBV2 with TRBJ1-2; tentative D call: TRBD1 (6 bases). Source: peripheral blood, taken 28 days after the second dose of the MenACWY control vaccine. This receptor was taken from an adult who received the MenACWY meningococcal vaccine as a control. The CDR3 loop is CASPERTAGYTF. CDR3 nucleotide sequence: TGTGCCAGCCCGGAGAGGACAGCCGGCTACACCTTC.